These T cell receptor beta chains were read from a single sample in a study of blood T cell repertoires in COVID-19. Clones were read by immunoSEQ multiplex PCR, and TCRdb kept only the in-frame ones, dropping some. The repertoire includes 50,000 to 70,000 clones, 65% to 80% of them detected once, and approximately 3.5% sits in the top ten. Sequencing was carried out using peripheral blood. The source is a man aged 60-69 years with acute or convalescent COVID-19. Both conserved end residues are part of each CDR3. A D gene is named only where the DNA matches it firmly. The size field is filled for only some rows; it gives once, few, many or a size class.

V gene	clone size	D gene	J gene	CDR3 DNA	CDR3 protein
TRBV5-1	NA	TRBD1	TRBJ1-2	TGCGCCAGCAGCTTGACAGGGGAAGGTAAGGGCTACACCTTC	CASSLTGEGKGYTF
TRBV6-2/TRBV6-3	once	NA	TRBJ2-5	TGTGCCAGCAGTTATGGGGGCACGGTAGAGACCCAGTACTTC	CASSYGGTVETQYF
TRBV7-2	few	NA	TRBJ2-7	TGTGCCAGCACCCGGGACACTGCGTACGAGCAGTACTTC	CASTRDTAYEQYF
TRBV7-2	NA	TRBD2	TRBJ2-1	TGTGCCAGCAGCTATAGCGGGATTAATGAGCAGTTCTTC	CASSYSGINEQFF
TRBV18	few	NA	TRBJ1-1	TGTGCCAGCTCAGGGGGCAAGACTGAAGCTTTCTTT	CASSGGKTEAFF
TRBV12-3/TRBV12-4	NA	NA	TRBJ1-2	TGTGCCAGCAGTCCGGGGGGGGGTGGCTACACCTTC	CASSPGGGGYTF
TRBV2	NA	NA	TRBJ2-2	TGTGCCAGCAGTCTTCGGAGCGGGGAGCTGTTTTTT	CASSLRSGELFF
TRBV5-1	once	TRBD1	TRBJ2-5	TGCGCCAGCAGCACCCTTCCGGGACAGCAAGAGACCCAGTACTTC	CASSTLPGQQETQYF
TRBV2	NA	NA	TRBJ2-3	TGTGCCAGCAGCCGGACAGAAGGAAAAGATACGCAGTATTTT	CASSRTEGKDTQYF
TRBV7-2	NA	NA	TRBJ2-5	TGTGCCAGCAGCTCGATGCTTAGCCAAGAGACCCAGTACTTC	CASSSMLSQETQYF
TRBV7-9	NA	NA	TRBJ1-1	TGTGCCAGCAGCTTAGAGGTCAGGGGAAATCCTGAAGCTTTCTTT	CASSLEVRGNPEAFF
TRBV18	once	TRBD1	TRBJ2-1	TGTGCCAGCTCGCTAAAGCAGGGGGATTATGAGCAGTTCTTC	CASSLKQGDYEQFF
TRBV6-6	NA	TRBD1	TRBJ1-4	TGTGCCAGCAGTTGGACAGGTTTTGAAAAACTGTTTTTT	CASSWTGFEKLFF
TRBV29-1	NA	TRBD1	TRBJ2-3	TGCAGCGTCCAATCGGACAGGGCGGCAGATACGCAGTATTTT	CSVQSDRAADTQYF
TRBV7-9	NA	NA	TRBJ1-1	TGTGCCAGCAGCCAGGGGACTACAGGGGAAGCTTTCTTT	CASSQGTTGEAFF